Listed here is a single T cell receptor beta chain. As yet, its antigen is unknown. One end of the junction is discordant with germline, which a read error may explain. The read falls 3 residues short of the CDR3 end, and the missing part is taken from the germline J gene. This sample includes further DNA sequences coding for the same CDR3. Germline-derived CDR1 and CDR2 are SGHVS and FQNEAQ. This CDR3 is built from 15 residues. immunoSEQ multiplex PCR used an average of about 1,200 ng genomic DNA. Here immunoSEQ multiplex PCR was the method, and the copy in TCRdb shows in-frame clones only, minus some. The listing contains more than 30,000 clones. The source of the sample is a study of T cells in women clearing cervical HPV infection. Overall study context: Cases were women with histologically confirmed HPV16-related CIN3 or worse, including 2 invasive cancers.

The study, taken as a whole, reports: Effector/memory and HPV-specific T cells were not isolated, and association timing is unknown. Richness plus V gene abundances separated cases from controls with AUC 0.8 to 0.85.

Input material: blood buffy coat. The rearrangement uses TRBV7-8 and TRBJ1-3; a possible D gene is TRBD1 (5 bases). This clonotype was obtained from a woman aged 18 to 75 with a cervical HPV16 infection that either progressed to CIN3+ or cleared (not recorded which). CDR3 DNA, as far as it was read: TGTGCCAGCAGCGAAACAGGTCCCTCTGGAAACACA. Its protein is CASSETGPSGNT. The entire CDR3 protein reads CASSETGPSGNTIYF.